The entry below describes one T cell receptor beta chain. The source of the sample is a study of CD8+ T cells in alopecia areata. cDNA serving as the sequencing template came from extracted, reverse transcribed RNA. Profiling relied on immunoSEQ multiplex PCR, and the TCRdb table lists in-frame clones only, not all of them. The sample shows about 180,000 clones, roughly 63% of them seen only once. The germline V gene has CDR1 SNHLY and CDR2 FYNNEI. Trimming cost V 3 bases and J 0 bases; bases outside gene matches: 14. The CDR3 consists of 19 residues. Documented treatment: oral pan-JAK inhibitor, 5-10 mg twice daily.

The chain combines TRBV2 with TRBJ2-1; 7 bases match TRBD2. The material sequenced was CD4+ T cells sorted from blood, taken around week 55, from a patient treated with tofacitinib. This sequence was found in a human donor with alopecia areata. The DNA of the CDR3 is TGTGCCAGCAGTGATGGTCCCAGCCCGGGGGGAAGCTCCTACAATGAGCAGTTCTTC. It is translated as CASSDGPSPGGSSYNEQFF.